This entry lists 32 T cell receptor beta chains sequenced from one sample in a study of CD4 T cells in relation to SARS-CoV-2 and coronaviruses. CD4+ T cells from unexposed donors were obtained before the COVID-19 pandemic (2011-2018). CD4+ T cells were isolated from the cells after more than 8 days of culture. Measured with immunoSEQ multiplex PCR; TCRdb has only the in-frame clones, and not every one. The table shows 18,000 or so clones, with 70% to 80% occurring only once. No antigen has been assigned to these receptors. Source material: CD4+ T cells from PBMCs, cultured in vitro. The receptors were sampled from a human donor in good health.

The rearrangement joins TRBV11-1 to TRBJ2-5; TRBD2 might be the D (5 bases). V shed 5 bases and J shed 5 bases, with 15 bases lying between them. This CDR3 comprises 14 residues. Germline V gene lookup returns CDR1 SGHAT and CDR2 FQDESV (reference sequence). CDR3 in amino acids: CASSAASFRETQYF. The CDR3 coding sequence is TGTGCCAGCAGCGCGGCTAGCTTCCGGGAGACCCAGTACTTC.

This rearrangement joins TRBV30 to TRBJ1-4, with D perhaps TRBD1 (6 bases). The CDR3 length is 17 residues. Trimming left V 0 bases short and J 4 bases short, with 18 bases between. Germline V CDR1 and CDR2: GTSNPN, SVGIG (reference sequence). The DNA of the CDR3 is TGTGCCTGGAGTGTATGGGACCCAGGACAGCTTAATGAAAAACTGTTTTTT. Residues: CAWSVWDPGQLNEKLFF.

The rearrangement links TRBV5-4 to TRBJ2-7; the match to TRBD2 covers 15 bases. Germline trimming cut 4 bases from V and 1 base from J; bases unmatched to any gene: 6. The CDR3 totals 17 residues. Germline V gives CDR1 SGHNT, CDR2 YYREEE (reference sequence). CDR3 bases: TGTGCCAGCAGCAAGAAGGGGACTAGCGGGGGGTCCTACGAGCAGTACTTC. It yields the protein CASSKKGTSGGSYEQYF.

V and J are TRBV7-7 and TRBJ1-1; D is perhaps TRBD1 (5 bases). V lost 3 bases, J lost 1 base, and 12 bases lay in between. Germline V lookup: CDR1 SSHAT, CDR2 FNYEAQ (reference sequence). This CDR3 region has 15 residues. CDR3 loop: CASSLATTENTEAFF. CDR3 in DNA: TGTGCCAGCAGCTTGGCGACGACAGAGAACACTGAAGCTTTCTTT.

This clone was detected only a few times. J is TRBJ1-1 and V is TRBV3-1 (or the pseudogene TRBV3-2); D is undetermined. The CDR3 has 14 residues. Germline V lookup: CDR1 LGHDT, CDR2 YNNKEL (reference sequence). Trimming removed 4 bases at V and 6 bases at J, with 15 bases between. The chain's CDR3 is CASSPASFSPEAFF. Here the CDR3 DNA reads TGTGCCAGCAGCCCTGCGTCGTTTAGTCCTGAAGCTTTCTTT.

V usage is TRBV9 and J usage is TRBJ2-6; no clear D gene. V dropped 1 base and J dropped 0 bases, with 2 bases sitting between them. CDR1 and CDR2 (germline): SGDLS, YYNGEE. The CDR3 extends over 14 amino acids. CDR3 sequence (DNA): TGTGCCAGCAGCGTAACCTCTGGGGCCAACGTCCTGACTTTC. Protein: CASSVTSGANVLTF.

This chain connects TRBV10-3 to TRBJ2-5; 10 bases fit TRBD2. The CDR3 runs 15 residues. The germline gives CDR1 ENHRY, CDR2 SYGVKD. With V trimmed by 10 bases and J by 0 bases, 8 bases remained unmatched. CDR3 sequence (DNA): TGTGCCACGAACTCACTAGCGGGAAACCAAGAGACCCAGTACTTC. It specifies CATNSLAGNQETQYF.

This rearrangement joins TRBV9 to TRBJ2-4, with 10 bases aligning to TRBD2. V shed 3 bases, J shed 4 bases, and the junction held 1 base outside the gene matches. CDR1 and CDR2 from the germline V gene are SGDLS and YYNGEE. The length of the CDR3 is 14 residues. Here the CDR3 DNA reads TGTGCCAGCAGCGCGGGACTAGCGAAAAACATTCAGTACTTC. This translates into CASSAGLAKNIQYF.

This clone was counted a few times. V and J are TRBV5-4 and TRBJ1-1; 9 bases are a match to TRBD1. The germline CDR1 and CDR2 sequences are SGHNT and YYREEE (reference sequence). The ends lost 3 bases at V and 1 base at J; junction bases unmatched: 4. The CDR3 spans 15 residues. CDR3 DNA sequence: TGTGCCAGCAGCTCGGGACAGGGTGGGAACACTGAAGCTTTCTTT. Translated: CASSSGQGGNTEAFF. Supplemented by reference TRBV5-4 and TRBJ1-1, the full variable domain reads ETGVTQSPTHLIKTRGQQVTLRCSSQSGHNTVSWYQQALGQGPQFIFQYYREEENGRGNFPPRFSGLQFPNYSSELNVNALELDDSALYLCASSSGQGGNTEAFFGQGTRLTVV.

The chain uses TRBV18 and TRBJ1-2; tentative D call: TRBD1 (6 bases). The V gene lost 3 bases and the J gene lost 8 bases, with 25 bases spanning the gap. Germline lookup yields CDR1 KGHSH and CDR2 LQKENI. CDR3 length equals 17 residues. This CDR3 reads CASSPTGLGTPPRGYTF. The CDR3 coding sequence is TGTGCCAGCTCACCGACCGGGCTCGGGACACCTCCTCGCGGCTACACCTTC.

The V gene is TRBV5-6, the J gene TRBJ1-6, with D uncertain. V was shortened by 5 bases and J by 5 bases, with 20 bases between the two germline ends. Germline-derived CDR1 and CDR2 are SGHDT and YYEEEE. CDR3 length: 17 amino acids. As DNA, the CDR3 is TGTGCCAGCAGTCGCGGAGACCGGCGTTTCGATAATTCACCCCTCCACTTT. It encodes CASSRGDRRFDNSPLHF.

The CDR3 loop is CASGGFGWEAFF. The CDR3 DNA is TGTGCCTCCGGTGGGTTCGGTTGGGAAGCTTTCTTT. The chain carries TRBV19 and TRBJ1-1; no definite D call. Trimming removed 11 bases from V and 8 bases from J, with 18 bases in between. CDR1 is LNHDA, CDR2 SQIVND, per germline (reference sequence). The CDR3 has 12 residues.

The chain combines TRBV14 with TRBJ2-7; D remains ambiguous. The CDR3 is made up of 13 amino acids. Per germline, CDR1 SGHDN and CDR2 FVKESK. V gave up 1 base and J gave up 9 bases, with 13 bases separating them. The CDR3 spells CASSQGSPLGQYF. CDR3 nucleotides: TGTGCCAGCAGCCAAGGGTCCCCACTCGGGCAGTACTTC.

The gene calls are TRBV14 and TRBJ1-1, with 9 bases matching TRBD1. V was clipped by 4 bases and J by 5 bases; unmatched bases: 5. Germline values: CDR1 SGHDN, CDR2 FVKESK. The CDR3 runs 14 residues. This CDR3 reads CASSLLGQGTEAFF. The CDR3, as DNA: TGTGCCAGCAGCCTACTCGGACAGGGGACTGAAGCTTTCTTT.

The chain carries TRBV24-1 and TRBJ2-1, with D maybe TRBD1 (6 bases). This CDR3 has 13 residues. Trimming shortened V by 9 bases and J by 5 bases, and 13 bases separated the two germline ends. CDR1 is KGHDR, CDR2 SFDVKD, per germline. DNA of the CDR3: TGTGCCACCGGAGACAGGAATAACAATGAGCAGTTCTTC. This encodes CATGDRNNNEQFF.

The sample holds one count of this clone. V gene TRBV6-5 combines with J gene TRBJ2-3, with 10 bases aligning to TRBD2. The germline gives CDR1 MNHEY, CDR2 SVGAGI. This CDR3 region has 16 residues. Unmatched junction bases numbered 5, after V lost 4 bases and J lost 1 base. This CDR3 is CASSSPGTSGTDTQYF. CDR3 coding DNA: TGTGCCAGCAGTTCCCCTGGGACTAGCGGCACAGATACGCAGTATTTT.

V and J are TRBV12-3 or TRBV12-4 and TRBJ1-1; no clear D. V shed 3 bases and J shed 7 bases, with 12 bases lying between them. CDR3 length equals 13 residues. The DNA of the CDR3 is TGTGCCAGCAGTTTGACGGGGTTCATTGAAGCTTTCTTT. Translation gives CASSLTGFIEAFF.

This rearrangement joins TRBV19 to TRBJ1-5; 10 nucleotides align to TRBD1. Germline loops: CDR1 LNHDA, CDR2 SQIVND (reference sequence). V was pared by 4 bases and J by 7 bases, with 13 bases of the junction left unmatched. The CDR3 is made up of 17 amino acids. The CDR3 reads CASSKDRGRGGNQPQHF. The CDR3 region has the DNA TGTGCCAGTAGTAAAGACAGGGGGCGGGGAGGAAACCAGCCCCAGCATTTT. Complete variable domain (other parts from reference TRBV19 and TRBJ1-5): DGGITQSPKYLFRKEGQNVTLSCEQNLNHDAMYWYRQDPGQGLRLIYYSQIVNDFQKGDIAEGYSVSREKKESFPLTVTSAQKNPTAFYLCASSKDRGRGGNQPQHFGDGTRLSIL.

This chain connects TRBV11-2 to TRBJ2-7; D remains ambiguous. The CDR3 runs 15 residues. CDR1 is SGHAT, CDR2 FQNNGV, per germline. V lost 5 bases and J 2 bases, leaving 16 bases between the germline ends. This chain's CDR3 is CASSPTRSVPYEQYF. DNA of the CDR3: TGTGCCAGCAGCCCCACCCGGTCGGTTCCCTACGAGCAGTACTTC.

The V and J genes are TRBV21-1 and TRBJ2-3; the D call TRBD2 from the table was never checked on the DNA. TRBV21-1 is a recognized pseudogene. This CDR3 spans 18 amino acids. The CDR3 DNA is TGTGCCAGCAGCTCTCGCGAAGGGCGAGGGCTTGACACAGATACGCAGTATTTT. Translated, it gives CASSSREGRGLDTDTQYF.

This chain uses TRBV5-4 with TRBJ1-3; weak D call: TRBD1 (6 bases). The CDR3 sequence is 17 residues long. CDR1 SGHNT and CDR2 YYREEE come from the germline V gene (reference sequence). Between the trimmed V and J ends, which lost 4 bases and 0 bases, there was a span of 17 bases. The CDR3 DNA follows: TGTGCCAGCAGCAGCGCTCCCGGGACATTCTCTGGAAACACCATATATTTT. It specifies CASSSAPGTFSGNTIYF.

The rearrangement links TRBV30 to TRBJ2-7, with TRBD1 matching over 7 bases. Germline lookup yields CDR1 GTSNPN and CDR2 SVGIG (reference sequence). J gave up 2 bases and V 5 bases, and 12 bases lay outside the gene matches. The CDR3 sequence is 15 residues long. CDR3 residues: CAWDARPGQTYEQYF. Here the CDR3 DNA reads TGTGCCTGGGACGCGCGCCCGGGACAGACCTACGAGCAGTACTTC.

The chain has TRBV5-6 and TRBJ1-4; the D is unclear. CDR1 SGHDT and CDR2 YYEEEE come from the germline V gene. V was clipped by 0 bases and J by 2 bases, with 14 bases between them. This CDR3 is built from 17 residues. The CDR3 sequence is CASSLASLLETNEKLFF. The CDR3 DNA reads TGTGCCAGCAGCTTGGCCTCACTTCTGGAGACTAATGAAAAACTGTTTTTT.

This chain links TRBV19 with TRBJ1-1, with 8 bases lining up with TRBD1. This CDR3 has 15 residues. J gave up 4 bases and V 2 bases, and 6 bases lay outside the gene matches. Germline lookup yields CDR1 LNHDA and CDR2 SQIVND (reference sequence). CDR3 residues: CASSIQTGGTTEAFF. In DNA form, the CDR3 reads TGTGCCAGTAGTATACAAACAGGGGGAACCACTGAAGCTTTCTTT.

The rearrangement links TRBV7-9 to TRBJ2-3; the D gene is possibly TRBD1 (5 bases). The V gene lost 2 bases and the J gene lost 1 base, with 10 bases spanning the gap. This CDR3 spans 15 amino acids. From germline, CDR1 is SEHNR and CDR2 FQNEAQ (reference sequence). CDR3 nucleotide sequence: TGTGCCAGCAGCTTATTTATAGGGGGCACAGATACGCAGTATTTT. It encodes CASSLFIGGTDTQYF.

V gene TRBV7-9 combines with J gene TRBJ2-2; 11 nucleotides match TRBD2. The CDR3 loop spans 16 amino acids. Per the germline V gene, CDR1 is SEHNR and CDR2 is FQNEAQ (reference sequence). J gave up 8 bases and V 5 bases, and 10 bases lay outside the gene matches. The CDR3 DNA is TGTGCCAGCAGCCCACGGACTAGCGGGTGGACGGGGGAGCTGTTTTTT. This gives the protein CASSPRTSGWTGELFF. The full variable domain, its missing parts supplied by reference TRBV7-9 and TRBJ2-2, is DTGVSQNPRHKITKRGQNVTFRCDPISEHNRLYWYRQTLGQGPEFLTYFQNEAQLEKSRLLSDRFSAERPKGSFSTLEIQRTEQGDSAMYLCASSPRTSGWTGELFFGEGSRLTVL.

This clone was recorded a few times. V gene TRBV3-1 (or the pseudogene TRBV3-2) combines with J gene TRBJ1-1; no firm D call. This CDR3 contains 13 residues. Germline V CDR1 and CDR2: LGHDT, YNNKEL (reference sequence). V was clipped by 2 bases and J by 11 bases, with 15 bases between them. The DNA of the CDR3 is TGTGCCAGCAGCCAATCCGGGCCTCTGACCGCTTTCTTT. Encoded protein: CASSQSGPLTAFF.

This clone was seen only once. The gene calls are TRBV7-9 and TRBJ1-4; no clear D gene. V lost 1 base and J lost 2, with 8 bases in between. The CDR3 runs to 15 residues. Per the germline V gene, CDR1 is SEHNR and CDR2 is FQNEAQ (reference sequence). DNA of the CDR3: TGTGCCAGCAGCTTAGAGATGGGTACTAATGAAAAACTGTTTTTT. It is translated as CASSLEMGTNEKLFF.

The CDR3 sequence: CASRKGRNNEKLFF. The CDR3 nucleotides read TGTGCCAGCAGGAAAGGCCGTAATAATGAAAAACTGTTTTTT. V gene TRBV27 combines with J gene TRBJ1-4; D ambiguous. CDR1 is MNHEY and CDR2 is SMNVEV in the germline V gene (reference sequence). The CDR3 has 14 amino acids. Trimming left V 6 bases short and J 4 bases short, with 12 bases between.

This chain connects TRBV30 to TRBJ2-1; D is perhaps TRBD2 (6 bases). Trimming removed 5 bases at V and 6 bases at J, with 11 bases between. CDR3 size: 12 residues. The germline V gene encodes CDR1 GTSNPN and CDR2 SVGIG (reference sequence). This chain's CDR3 is CAWGGLGNEQFF. The CDR3 region has the DNA TGTGCCTGGGGGGGGTTGGGCAATGAGCAGTTCTTC.

In DNA form, the CDR3 reads TGTGCCAGTAGGGGACCTATGGGTGATACGCAGTATTTT. It specifies CASRGPMGDTQYF. The chain employs TRBV19 and TRBJ2-3, with D perhaps being TRBD1 or TRBD2 (5 bases each). The CDR3 runs 13 residues. The germline V gene has CDR1 LNHDA and CDR2 SQIVND (reference sequence). Trimming pared 6 bases from V and 6 bases from J, leaving 13 bases between.

The gene calls are TRBV7-9 and TRBJ1-5; D is ambiguous. CDR1 and CDR2 from the germline V gene are SEHNR and FQNEAQ (reference sequence). Trimming removed 2 bases from V and 0 bases from J, with 8 bases in between. This CDR3 is built from 15 residues. The CDR3 nucleotides read TGTGCCAGCAGCTTACCAGGAGATAGCAATCAGCCCCAGCATTTT. Encoded protein: CASSLPGDSNQPQHF.